The 28 T cell receptor beta chains below were found in one sample sequenced in a study of T cell repertoires in cytomegalovirus infection. TCRdb recomputed calls from the reads with MiXCR, one row per CDR3 protein. The sample shows some 560,000 distinct CDR3 sequences, just under 40% of them seen only once. Their antigen targets remain unknown. This specimen consisted of cultured PBMCs, obtained from culture after CMV antigen stimulation. All receptors derive from a human donor in good health (CMV status not recorded). Some clones in this sample may be carry-over from other donors' samples.

This clonotype was observed a handful of times. The rearrangement joins TRBV6-5 to TRBJ2-1; 8 nucleotides line up with TRBD1. The germline CDR1 and CDR2 sequences are MNHEY and SVGAGI. This CDR3 comprises 14 residues. Losses at the gene ends were 8 bases for V and 5 bases for J; bases not matched to a gene: 8. The CDR3 is CASGRTGTNNEQFF. The CDR3 bases are TGTGCCAGCGGAAGGACAGGGACCAACAATGAGCAGTTCTTC.

J is TRBJ2-5 and V is TRBV6-6; 7 bases line up with TRBD1. This CDR3 has 15 residues. Germline V gene data show CDR1 as MNHNY and CDR2 as SVGAGI (reference sequence). With V trimmed by 5 bases and J by 4 bases, 10 bases remained unmatched. CDR3 DNA sequence: TGTGCCAGCAGTGACCTCCGGGACAGCCCAGAGACCCAGTACTTC. Protein: CASSDLRDSPETQYF.

This clonotype was seen only a few times. The J gene is TRBJ1-4, the V gene TRBV7-9; TRBD1 matches 7 bases. The germline CDR1 and CDR2 sequences are SEHNR and FQNEAQ (reference sequence). The J segment lost 7 bases and the V segment lost 10 bases, leaving 15 bases of the junction unmatched. This CDR3 comprises 15 residues. The CDR3: CATATGLRLSEKLFF. The CDR3 bases are TGTGCCACCGCGACAGGGTTGAGATTAAGTGAAAAACTGTTTTTT. The full variable domain, its missing parts supplied by reference TRBV7-9 and TRBJ1-4, is DTGVSQNPRHKITKRGQNVTFRCDPISEHNRLYWYRQTLGQGPEFLTYFQNEAQLEKSRLLSDRFSAERPKGSFSTLEIQRTEQGDSAMYLCATATGLRLSEKLFFGSGTQLSVL.

This clonotype came up a few times. V and J are TRBV4-2 and TRBJ2-3; no clear D gene. The germline CDR1 and CDR2 sequences are LGHNA and YNFKEQ. The V and J ends lost 1 base and 6 bases respectively, with 8 bases between them. The CDR3 has 13 residues. In DNA form, the CDR3 reads TGTGCCAGCAGCCAAGTTTCTCTCGATACGCAGTATTTT. Protein sequence: CASSQVSLDTQYF.

This clonotype was seen at least ten times. The chain couples TRBV7-9 to TRBJ2-3, with D possibly TRBD2 on 6 matching bases. Trimming removed 5 bases from V and 0 bases from J, with 12 bases in between. CDR3 size: 15 residues. The V gene's germline CDR1 is SEHNR and CDR2 FQNEAQ (reference sequence). CDR3 sequence (DNA): TGTGCCAGCAGCAATAGCGGCCTTAGCACAGATACGCAGTATTTT. Encoded protein: CASSNSGLSTDTQYF.

The CDR3, as DNA: TGTGCCAGCAGCGTAACAAGCGGGATAGTGAATGAGCAGTTCTTC. It translates to CASSVTSGIVNEQFF. The genes are TRBV9 and TRBJ2-1, with 7 bases aligning to TRBD2. Germline V gene data show CDR1 as SGDLS and CDR2 as YYNGEE. The CDR3 sequence is 15 residues long. Trimming removed 1 base from V and 7 bases from J; junction bases left unmatched: 8.

The V call is TRBV7-2, the J call TRBJ2-3, with 10 bases fitting TRBD2. J gave up 4 bases and V 5 bases, and 6 bases lay outside the gene matches. Germline V gives CDR1 SGHTA, CDR2 FQGNSA. This CDR3 region has 15 residues. The CDR3 here is CASSPLAGAADTQYF. DNA for the CDR3: TGTGCCAGCAGCCCCCTAGCGGGAGCCGCAGATACGCAGTATTTT.

V and J are TRBV10-2 and TRBJ2-3; 9 bases map to TRBD2. Germline lookup yields CDR1 WSHSY and CDR2 SAAADI. The CDR3 runs 17 residues. The V segment lost 0 bases and the J segment 4 bases; nucleotides outside the gene matches: 8. The CDR3 region has the DNA TGCGCCAGCAGTGAGTCGATAGCGGGAGAGTCCGCAGATACGCAGTATTTT. Residues: CASSESIAGESADTQYF.

The V call is TRBV6-1, the J call TRBJ2-7; D might be TRBD1 (6 bases). The CDR3 covers 15 residues. Germline loops: CDR1 MNHNS, CDR2 SASEGT. Trimming stripped 5 bases from V and 3 bases from J, with 17 bases between. In nucleotides, the CDR3 is TGTGCCAGCAGTCCGCCCGGGGTCAGGGGCTACGAGCAGTACTTC. This translates into CASSPPGVRGYEQYF.

CDR3 in DNA: TGTGCCAGCAGCTCCCAGACAGGGTCTAACACTGAAGCTTTCTTT. Residues: CASSSQTGSNTEAFF. This chain uses TRBV7-2 with TRBJ1-1, with 7 bases fitting TRBD1. The CDR3 is made up of 15 amino acids. V lost 4 bases, J lost 2 bases, and 7 bases stayed unmatched. Germline CDR1 is SGHTA and CDR2 is FQGNSA.

The chain links TRBV20-1 to TRBJ1-4, with 7 bases identical to TRBD1. The CDR3 runs to 14 residues. CDR1 and CDR2 from the germline V gene are DFQATT and SNEGSKA (reference sequence). The trim removed 0 bases at V and 8 bases at J, leaving 6 bases unmatched. CDR3 sequence reads: CSARDGGTVEKLFF. CDR3 DNA sequence: TGCAGTGCTAGAGATGGGGGGACAGTAGAAAAACTGTTTTTT.

This clonotype was seen a few times. The J gene is TRBJ1-1, the V gene TRBV29-1; D remains unclear. Germline CDR1 and CDR2: SQVTM and ANQGSEA. Between the trimmed V and J ends, which lost 4 bases and 1 base, there was a span of 7 bases. This CDR3 comprises 12 residues. Here the CDR3 DNA reads TGCAGCGTTGGACGGGAGAACACTGAAGCTTTCTTT. Translating gives CSVGRENTEAFF.

The V and J genes are TRBV7-9 and TRBJ2-1; D is perhaps TRBD1 or TRBD2 (5 bases each). V was trimmed by 4 bases and J by 2 bases, leaving 15 bases between them. The CDR3 totals 16 residues. Germline V CDR1 and CDR2: SEHNR, FQNEAQ (reference sequence). CDR3 region: CASSSFGGSTYNEQFF. The DNA for the CDR3 is TGTGCCAGCAGCTCATTTGGGGGTTCCACCTACAATGAGCAGTTCTTC.

This clonotype was counted between two and nine times. The V gene is TRBV20-1, the J gene TRBJ2-3; D could derive from TRBD1 or TRBD2 (5 bases each). Germline V gene data show CDR1 as DFQATT and CDR2 as SNEGSKA (reference sequence). V gave up 6 bases and J gave up 3 bases, with 22 bases separating them. This CDR3 spans 16 amino acids. CDR3 coding DNA: TGCAGTGCGCAGAGCTATCTGGGGGTAGGGACAGATACGCAGTATTTT. It encodes CSAQSYLGVGTDTQYF.

This clonotype was detected only once. This chain links TRBV7-8 with TRBJ1-2; possible D gene TRBD1, 6 bases. The CDR3 totals 15 residues. Germline CDR1 and CDR2: SGHVS and FQNEAQ. V lost 2 bases to trimming and J lost 3 bases, with 13 bases between them. In nucleotides, the CDR3 is TGTGCCAGCAGCTTACGGAATCAGGGGCACTATGGCTACACCTTC. Its protein product is CASSLRNQGHYGYTF.

This sequence joins TRBV27 and TRBJ2-6, with D uncertain. Germline CDR1 and CDR2: MNHEY and SMNVEV (reference sequence). The V end lost 6 bases, the J end lost 0 bases, and 6 bases lay between the germline ends. The CDR3 loop spans 14 amino acids. CDR3 protein: CASSRLSGANVLTF. The CDR3 coding sequence is TGTGCCAGCAGCCGTCTCTCTGGGGCCAACGTCCTGACTTTC.

This clonotype was recorded only once. This chain connects TRBV5-1 to TRBJ1-1; D ambiguous. Germline CDR1 SGHRS, CDR2 YFSETQ. The V end was cut by 4 bases, the J end by 1 base, with 14 bases between. This CDR3 comprises 15 residues. The CDR3 is CASSPGEAANTEAFF. The CDR3 DNA reads as TGCGCCAGCAGCCCAGGAGAAGCGGCGAACACTGAAGCTTTCTTT.

This chain's CDR3 is CAISPGRGFDNTEAFF. The CDR3 DNA is TGTGCCATCAGCCCGGGGAGGGGTTTTGACAACACTGAAGCTTTCTTT. The chain employs TRBV10-3 and TRBJ1-1; the D gene is possibly TRBD1 (5 bases). Germline assignment: CDR1 ENHRY and CDR2 SYGVKD. CDR3 size: 16 residues. V was clipped by 6 bases and J by 2 bases, with 19 bases between them.

This chain uses TRBV6-1 with TRBJ1-5; D unresolved. V was clipped by 6 bases and J by 7 bases, with 13 bases between them. The V gene's germline CDR1 is MNHNS and CDR2 SASEGT. This CDR3 comprises 13 residues. This CDR3 reads CASRADFGQPQHF. DNA of the CDR3: TGTGCCAGCAGGGCGGATTTTGGGCAGCCCCAGCATTTT.

The chain recombines TRBV20-1 with TRBJ2-3, with 8 positions matching TRBD2. The germline V gene has CDR1 DFQATT and CDR2 SNEGSKA (reference sequence). This CDR3 spans 12 amino acids. The junction had 10 bases not matched to a gene; V was cut back by 5 bases and J by 12 bases. CDR3 protein: CSAQSGGPPQYF. The DNA for the CDR3 is TGCAGTGCTCAGAGCGGGGGACCGCCCCAGTATTTT.

The table lists this clonotype with a few counts. The genes are TRBV7-8 and TRBJ2-1; D gene uncertain. The CDR3 covers 13 residues. CDR1 is SGHVS, CDR2 FQNEAQ, per germline. Trimming pared 1 base from V and 9 bases from J, leaving 10 bases between. DNA for the CDR3: TGTGCCAGCAGCTTAGGGTCCGGCTTTGAGCAGTTCTTC. Protein sequence: CASSLGSGFEQFF.

The genes are TRBV7-4 and TRBJ2-1; D tentatively reads TRBD1 or TRBD2 (7 bases each). CDR1 is SGHVT, CDR2 SQSDAQ, per germline. V lost 3 bases to trimming and J lost 6 bases, with 15 bases between them. This CDR3 has 15 amino acids. CDR3 sequence reads: CASSFAQGGLNEQFF. The CDR3 DNA reads as TGTGCCAGCAGCTTCGCTCAGGGGGGGCTCAATGAGCAGTTCTTC.

This clonotype occurred a few times. The CDR3 bases are TGCGCCAGCAGCCAAGCCTTTGGGGACCCAAAAAACATTCAGTACTTC. Amino acid sequence: CASSQAFGDPKNIQYF. V usage is TRBV4-3 and J usage is TRBJ2-4; D may correspond to TRBD1 or TRBD2 (5 bases each). CDR1 is LGHNA, CDR2 YSLEER, per germline. V dropped 1 base and J dropped 4 bases, with 14 bases sitting between them. The CDR3 length is 16 residues.

The rearrangement joins TRBV2 to TRBJ2-3; D is unclear. The CDR3 runs 11 residues. V shed 3 bases and J shed 10 bases, with 8 bases lying between them. CDR1 is SNHLY and CDR2 is FYNNEI in the germline V gene. This CDR3 is CASSDPVAQYF. The CDR3, as DNA: TGTGCCAGCAGTGACCCAGTGGCGCAGTATTTT.

The V call is TRBV6-6, the J call TRBJ2-1; perhaps TRBD2 as D (5 bases). The V gene lost 5 bases and the J gene lost 0 bases, with 14 bases spanning the gap. CDR3 length: 16 amino acids. Per germline, CDR1 MNHNY and CDR2 SVGAGI (reference sequence). For the CDR3, the DNA is TGTGCCAGCAGTGTAGACCGGGGTCGCTCCTACAATGAGCAGTTCTTC. Amino acids: CASSVDRGRSYNEQFF.

This clonotype has just a few counts. The chain recombines TRBV4-1 with TRBJ2-7, with TRBD2 identical over 8 bases. This CDR3 is built from 14 residues. V was pared by 4 bases and J by 4 bases, with 6 bases of the junction left unmatched. Germline V gene lookup returns CDR1 MGHRA and CDR2 YSYEKL. The CDR3 DNA is TGCGCCAGCAGCCCCACTCGGGAGGGGTACGAGCAGTACTTC. As protein: CASSPTREGYEQYF.

This clonotype was counted a few times. The V and J genes are TRBV5-7 and TRBJ1-5, with a possible D match to TRBD1 (5 bases). TRBV5-7 has ORF status, its function being uncertain. Trimming pared 2 bases from V and 0 bases from J, leaving 15 bases between. This CDR3 has 17 residues. This chain's CDR3 is CASSFGYGTVSNQPQHF. The CDR3 DNA is TGTGCCAGCAGCTTTGGATACGGGACGGTTAGCAATCAGCCCCAGCATTTT.

This chain links TRBV25-1 with TRBJ2-2; 7 positions match TRBD2. The CDR3 extends over 15 amino acids. Germline loops: CDR1 MGHDK, CDR2 SYGVNS. V shed 1 base and J 6 bases; nucleotides not matched to a gene: 5. In nucleotides, the CDR3 is TGTGCCAGCAGTGAATTCATCCGGGGGGCCGGGGAGCTGTTTTTT. Its translation is CASSEFIRGAGELFF.